This T cell receptor beta chain was profiled in a study of shared clonotypes between healthy human individuals. Study-level findings and limits: Donor scarcity curtailed the genetic and exposure-history diversity represented herein.

Points on this clone: Its target is not known.

The authors loaded about 0.2 ug DNA, 30,000 to 35,000 T cell genomes, into sorted-subset replicate PCRs. TCRdb's copy holds only in-frame clones and misses some; the assay was immunoSEQ multiplex PCR. Of about 2 million clones in the sample, around 95% were seen once. Sequenced: naive CD4+ T cells sorted from blood. The subset was: CD45RA+ positively selected. This sequence originates from a man aged 18 to 30 in good health.

CDR3 loop: CASSAKAGGRYTDTQYF. DNA for the CDR3: TGTGCCAGCAGCGCCAAAGCGGGGGGGCGATACACAGATACGCAGTATTTT. The rearrangement joins TRBV13 to TRBJ2-3, with 10 bases matching TRBD2. V was clipped by 5 bases and J by 2 bases; unmatched bases: 10. The CDR3 consists of 17 residues. CDR1 is PRHDT and CDR2 is FYEKMQ in the germline V gene (reference sequence). The variable domain in full, with the rest retrieved from reference TRBV13 and TRBJ2-3, is AAGVIQSPRHLIKEKRETATLKCYPIPRHDTVYWYQQGPGQDPQFLISFYEKMQSDKGSIPDRFSAQQFSDYHSELNMSSLELGDSALYFCASSAKAGGRYTDTQYFGPGTRLTVL.